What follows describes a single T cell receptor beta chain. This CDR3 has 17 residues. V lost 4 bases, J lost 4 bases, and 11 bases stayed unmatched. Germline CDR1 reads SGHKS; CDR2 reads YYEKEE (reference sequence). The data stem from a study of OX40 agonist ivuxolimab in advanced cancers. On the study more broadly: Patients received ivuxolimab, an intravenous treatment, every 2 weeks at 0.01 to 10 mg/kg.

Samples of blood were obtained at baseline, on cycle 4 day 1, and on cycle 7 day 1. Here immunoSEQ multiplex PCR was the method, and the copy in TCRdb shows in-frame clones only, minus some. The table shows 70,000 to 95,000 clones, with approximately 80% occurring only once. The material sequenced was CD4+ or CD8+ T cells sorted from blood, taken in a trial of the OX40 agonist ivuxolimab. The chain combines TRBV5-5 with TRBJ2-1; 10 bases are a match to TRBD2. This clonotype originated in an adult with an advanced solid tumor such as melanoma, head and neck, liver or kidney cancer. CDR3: CASSLPLAGAIYNEQFF. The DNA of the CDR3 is TGTGCCAGCAGCCTTCCGCTAGCGGGGGCCATTTACAATGAGCAGTTCTTC.